One sample yielded the 13 T cell receptor beta chains listed below, sequenced in a study of Ad26.COV2.S vaccination and SARS-CoV-2 variants. Libraries were prepared by immunoSEQ multiplex PCR; TCRdb keeps only in-frame clonotypes and omits some of them. The repertoire consists of over 100,000 clones, with around 80% occurring once and the leading ten covering around 15%. The source was peripheral blood, collected after recovery from COVID-19. These receptors were collected from a human donor who had recovered from COVID-19.

This clone was found a few times. The CDR3 nucleotides are TGCAGCGTCGACTCGGGGTTGGTGCTGTTTTTT. This codes for CSVDSGLVLFF. This rearrangement joins TRBV29-1 to TRBJ2-2, with D perhaps TRBD2 (5 bases). Germline CDR1 is SQVTM and CDR2 is ANQGSEA. Trimming cost V 6 bases and J 13 bases, with 15 bases left between them. The CDR3 consists of 11 residues.

This clone was counted only a few times. This rearrangement joins TRBV6-6 to TRBJ1-2, with D possibly being TRBD1 (6 bases). Germline V gene lookup returns CDR1 MNHNY and CDR2 SVGAGI (reference sequence). The V and J ends lost 7 bases and 2 bases respectively, with 14 bases between them. The CDR3 is made up of 14 amino acids. The CDR3 region is CASTFTDRNYGYTF. In nucleotides, the CDR3 is TGTGCCAGCACTTTCACGGACAGAAACTATGGCTACACCTTC.

The chain has TRBV12-2 and TRBJ2-5; whether TRBD1, the table's D call, matches the DNA was not checked. TRBV12-2 has pseudogene status. The CDR3 has 18 residues. The CDR3 loop is CASRLVQGQGVKGETQYF. The DNA of the CDR3 is TGTGCAAGTCGCTTAGTCCAGGGACAGGGGGTTAAGGGGGAGACCCAGTACTTC.

V usage is TRBV5-5 and J usage is TRBJ2-5; D not resolved. This CDR3 has 13 residues. V lost 3 bases and J lost 5, with 11 bases in between. Germline loops: CDR1 SGHKS, CDR2 YYEKEE (reference sequence). CDR3 in DNA: TGTGCCAGCAGCTCTTCCGGGTCGGAGACCCAGTACTTC. This gives the protein CASSSSGSETQYF.

The rearrangement uses TRBV5-4 and TRBJ1-4; D unresolved. Per germline, CDR1 SGHNT and CDR2 YYREEE (reference sequence). Deletions cut 1 base from V and 4 bases from J, with 11 bases between. The CDR3 totals 15 residues. The CDR3 nucleotides are TGTGCCAGCAGCTTGAACCGGGCCGTTAATGAAAAACTGTTTTTT. This gives the protein CASSLNRAVNEKLFF.

V gene TRBV4-3 combines with J gene TRBJ1-2; 9 bases agree with TRBD1. Germline V gene sequence: CDR1 LGHNA, CDR2 YSLEER. This CDR3 has 15 residues. V lost 1 base and J lost 1; bases outside the gene matches: 1. The CDR3 loop is CASSQGTGVNYGYTF. CDR3 nucleotides: TGCGCCAGCAGCCAAGGGACAGGGGTTAACTATGGCTACACCTTC.

The genes are TRBV12-3 or TRBV12-4 and TRBJ2-1; D may be TRBD1 (6 bases). The V end lost 6 bases, the J end lost 7 bases, and 13 bases lay between the germline ends. The CDR3 consists of 13 residues. For the CDR3, the DNA is TGTGCCAGCAGGTCCAACAGGGCGAATGAGCAGTTCTTC. It encodes CASRSNRANEQFF.

The DNA of the CDR3 is TGTGCCAGCAGCCCCGGACTAGCTCCCCTAGAAGAGACCCAGTACTTC. Amino acid sequence: CASSPGLAPLEETQYF. The chain carries TRBV4-2 and TRBJ2-5; TRBD2 aligns across 8 bases. There are 16 residues in the CDR3. The trim removed 4 bases at V and 3 bases at J, leaving 10 bases unmatched. Germline V gene lookup returns CDR1 LGHNA and CDR2 YNFKEQ.

This clone has only a few counts. V and J are TRBV5-4 and TRBJ1-1, with a possible D match to TRBD1 (5 bases). The germline V and J ends were trimmed by 7 bases and 5 bases, with 15 bases remaining between them. The CDR3 has 13 amino acids. CDR1 is SGHNT and CDR2 is YYREEE in the germline V gene (reference sequence). The CDR3 DNA follows: TGTGCCAGCGGAAGGGGTAGTCGGACTGAAGCTTTCTTT. It encodes CASGRGSRTEAFF.

Here the CDR3 reads CASSSLSGVLRTDTQYF. The CDR3 bases are TGCGCCAGCAGCTCCCTATCCGGGGTCCTCCGCACAGATACGCAGTATTTT. V usage is TRBV5-1 and J usage is TRBJ2-3, with D maybe TRBD2 (5 bases). CDR3 size: 17 residues. Deletions cut 3 bases from V and 1 base from J, with 18 bases between. Germline V gives CDR1 SGHRS, CDR2 YFSETQ.

The chain is built from TRBV5-5 and TRBJ1-3; D unclear. Germline lookup yields CDR1 SGHKS and CDR2 YYEKEE (reference sequence). CDR3 length equals 13 residues. Trimming removed 0 bases at V and 3 bases at J, with 4 bases between. Written as DNA, the CDR3 is TGTGCCAGCAGCTTGGAAGTTGGAAACACCATATATTTT. Encoded protein: CASSLEVGNTIYF.

The rearrangement uses TRBV2 and TRBJ2-3; TRBD1 aligns across 8 bases. V was clipped by 4 bases and J by 2 bases; unmatched bases: 5. Looked up from germline, CDR1 is SNHLY and CDR2 is FYNNEI. This CDR3 has 15 residues. The CDR3 is CASSGTGRPTDTQYF. The CDR3 DNA sequence: TGTGCCAGCAGTGGGACAGGGCGTCCCACAGATACGCAGTATTTT.

This clone is categorized as medium-sized. This chain uses TRBV6-2 or TRBV6-3 with TRBJ1-1, with D unclear. Germline V gene data show CDR1 as MNHEY and CDR2 as SVGEGT. The CDR3 has 14 residues. V was shortened by 6 bases and J by 0 bases, with 11 bases between the two germline ends. The CDR3 nucleotides read TGTGCCAGCAGCCTACACCAGATGAACACTGAAGCTTTCTTT. Translating it yields CASSLHQMNTEAFF.